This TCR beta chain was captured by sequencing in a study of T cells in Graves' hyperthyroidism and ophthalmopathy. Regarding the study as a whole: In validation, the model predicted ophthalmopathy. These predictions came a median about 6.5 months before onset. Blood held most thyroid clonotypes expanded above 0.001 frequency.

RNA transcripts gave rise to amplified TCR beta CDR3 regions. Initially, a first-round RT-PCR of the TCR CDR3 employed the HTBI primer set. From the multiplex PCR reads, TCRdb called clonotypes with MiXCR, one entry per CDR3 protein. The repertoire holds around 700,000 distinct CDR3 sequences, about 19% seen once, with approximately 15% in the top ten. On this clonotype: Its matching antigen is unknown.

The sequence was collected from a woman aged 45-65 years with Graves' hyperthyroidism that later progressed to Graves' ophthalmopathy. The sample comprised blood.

Here the CDR3 DNA reads TGTGCCAGCAGTTCATACGACTATGGCTACACCTTC. Residues: CASSSYDYGYTF. The J gene is TRBJ1-2, the V gene TRBV12-3 or TRBV12-4; D gene unclear. Trimming removed 4 bases from V and 3 bases from J, with 6 bases in between. This CDR3 is built from 12 residues.